These 22 T cell receptor delta chains were all obtained from the same sample, sequenced in a study of gamma-delta T cells after stem cell transplantation. TCRdb re-processed the RT-PCR reads via CATT. The sample has 1,500 to 2,000 delta-chain clones, about 4.6% seen once; the top ten hold roughly 54%. Sequencing input: gamma-delta T cells. Receptors originate from a human donor. It is not recorded whose cells these are; they may come from a transplant donor.

This clone has just a few counts. TCRdb lists the protein of a much larger clone for this DNA, which differs at residue 6, so this is likely a read error; the protein given here is translated from the DNA itself. The chain carries TRDV2 and TRDJ1; weak D call: TRDD3 (6 bases). The J gene was not available in TCRdb and was assigned here by matching the DNA to germline segments. The V end lost 0 bases, the J end lost 0 bases, and 13 bases lay between the germline ends. The CDR3 length is 16 residues. Germline loops: CDR1 GEAIGNYY, CDR2 EKD. CDR3 amino acids: CACDTRGDANTDKLIF. DNA for the CDR3: TGTGCCTGTGACACCCGCGGGGATGCTAACACCGATAAACTCATCTTT.

This clone was counted only a few times. TCRdb's listed protein matches a much larger clone and diverges from this DNA's translation at residue 8, likely through a read error; the protein shown comes from the DNA. CDR3 nucleotide sequence: TGTGCCTGTGACTTACTGGGGGCTACGGAGACCGATAAACTCATCTTT. Its protein product is CACDLLGATETDKLIF. The chain is built from TRDV2 and TRDJ1, with TRDD3 identical over 8 bases. The V gene end was trimmed by 3 bases and the J gene end by 2 bases; junction bases not matched to a gene: 10. The CDR3 length is 16 residues. CDR1 is GEAIGNYY and CDR2 is EKD in the germline V gene.

The CDR3 DNA reads TGTGCCTGTGACCCCGTACTGGGGAATACGGGTCCCGATAAACTCATCTTT. This translates into CACDPVLGNTGPDKLIF. The rearrangement joins TRDV2 to TRDJ1; 7 nucleotides match TRDD3. Germline V gene sequence: CDR1 GEAIGNYY, CDR2 EKD. This CDR3 contains 17 residues. V dropped 3 bases and J dropped 3; count of bases not matched to a gene: 15.

Remarks on this clone: This likely traces to a read error, being one base from a far larger clone. This specimen includes other DNA sequences encoding the same CDR3. The chain employs TRDV2 and TRDJ1, with 10 bases that match TRDD3. Trimming removed 0 bases from V and 0 bases from J; junction bases left unmatched: 6. CDR3 size: 17 residues. CDR1 and CDR2 (germline): GEAIGNYY, EKD. The CDR3 loop reads CACDTLRTGGYTDKLIF. CDR3 nucleotide sequence: TGTGCCTGTGACACCCTGCGGACTGGGGGATACACCGATAAACTCATCTTT.

This clone showed up just a few times. The V and J genes are TRDV2 and TRDJ1; D is unresolved. The CDR3 is 18 amino acids. Per the germline V gene, CDR1 is GEAIGNYY and CDR2 is EKD. Between the trimmed V and J ends, which lost 2 bases and 0 bases, there was a span of 21 bases. The DNA of the CDR3 is TGTGCCTGTGACATGGTAGGGGCTCTAAGGGAGTACACCGATAAACTCATCTTT. It yields the protein CACDMVGALREYTDKLIF.

A word on this clone: A read error is likely here: a far larger clone is one base away. Distinct nucleotide sequences in the sample also encode this CDR3. The chain has TRDV2 and TRDJ1, with 9 positions matching TRDD3. Trimming removed 3 bases from V and 0 bases from J; junction bases left unmatched: 13. This CDR3 is built from 18 residues. Germline V CDR1 and CDR2: GEAIGNYY, EKD. DNA of the CDR3: TGTGCCTGTGACGCCTTACTAGGGGATACGCCATACACCGATAAACTCATCTTT. Encoded protein: CACDALLGDTPYTDKLIF.

This clone turned up a few times. The J gene is TRDJ3, the V gene TRDV2; 9 positions match TRDD3. J lost 8 bases, V lost 3 bases, and 13 bases had no gene match. This CDR3 has 18 amino acids. Germline V gene sequence: CDR1 GEAIGNYY, CDR2 EKD. CDR3 bases: TGTGCCTGTGACGAGGGGGATACCTTTACCTGTTACACCCGACAGATGTTTTTC. This translates into CACDEGDTFTCYTRQMFF.

This clone came up a few times. The protein recorded in TCRdb matches a much larger clone and deviates from this DNA's translation at residue 13, suggesting a read error; the protein here is obtained by translating the DNA. The chain links TRDV2 to TRDJ1; 7 bases are a match to TRDD3. In the absence of a J gene in TCRdb, the DNA was matched to germline to assign it here. This CDR3 comprises 21 residues. V shed 3 bases and J 0 bases; nucleotides not matched to a gene: 24. Per germline, CDR1 GEAIGNYY and CDR2 EKD. CDR3 protein: CACDAISGGVLGCSYTDKLIF. CDR3 coding DNA: TGTGCCTGTGACGCCATCTCTGGCGGTGTACTGGGGTGTTCGTACACCGATAAACTCATCTTT.

About this clone itself: The mismatch at residue 6 between this DNA's translation and the TCRdb protein of a much larger clone likely reflects a read error; the protein shown is translated from the DNA. This chain connects TRDV2 to TRDJ1, with 9 bases fitting TRDD3. J was trimmed by 3 bases and V by 3 bases; bases with no gene match: 16. Germline lookup yields CDR1 GEAIGNYY and CDR2 EKD. The CDR3 runs to 18 residues. CDR3 nucleotides: TGTGCCTGTGACCCCTTTCCTACGGCCCGGGGGATACCCGATAAACTCATCTTT. It specifies CACDPFPTARGIPDKLIF.

V is TRDV2 and J is TRDJ1, with 10 bases aligning to TRDD3. Assignment of the J gene here rests on matching the DNA to germline, because TCRdb gives none. The V gene's germline CDR1 is GEAIGNYY and CDR2 EKD. Germline trimming cut 4 bases from V and 6 bases from J; bases unmatched to any gene: 13. The CDR3 is made up of 16 amino acids. CDR3 coding DNA: TGTGCCTGTGATCTACTGGGGGATTCGGGCAAGCATAAACTCATCTTT. Its protein is CACDLLGDSGKHKLIF.

Note on this clone: A read error is possible here, since a much larger clone lies one base away. The sample contains more than one DNA sequence encoding this CDR3. The rearrangement uses TRDV2 and TRDJ1, with D perhaps matching TRDD3 (6 bases). The V gene lost 1 base and the J gene lost 9 bases, with 32 bases spanning the gap. Germline CDR1 is GEAIGNYY and CDR2 is EKD. This CDR3 is 19 amino acids long. The DNA of the CDR3 is TGTGCCTGTGACACTATGGGGGTAACGGGGGAAACGGAAAGTCCGGAACTCATCTTT. This encodes CACDTMGVTGETESPELIF.

This clone is large within its sample. Other DNA sequences in this specimen translate into the identical CDR3. The chain joins TRDV2 to TRDJ1, with D perhaps given as TRDD1 or TRDD3 (5 bases each). V was trimmed by 0 bases and J by 4 bases, leaving 20 bases between them. This CDR3 has 17 residues. Germline V CDR1 and CDR2: GEAIGNYY, EKD. The CDR3 here is CACDTVIGTGYLDKLIF. CDR3 bases: TGTGCCTGTGACACCGTAATAGGGACTGGTTACCTCGATAAACTCATCTTT.

The gene calls are TRDV2 and TRDJ1, with 7 bases lining up with TRDD3. Matching the DNA to germline supplied the J gene, which TCRdb does not give. Unmatched junction bases numbered 20, after V lost 1 base and J lost 7 bases. Germline lookup yields CDR1 GEAIGNYY and CDR2 EKD. The CDR3 extends over 18 amino acids. For the CDR3, the DNA is TGTGCCTGTGACACAGGACTGGGGCCATCCAATATGCAACCTAAACTCATCTTT. Residues: CACDTGLGPSNMQPKLIF.

A word on this clone: The translation of this DNA and the TCRdb protein of a much larger clone differ at residue 17, probably owing to a read error; the protein shown here is translated from the DNA. The chain is built from TRDV2 and TRDJ1; the match to TRDD3 covers 10 bases. This CDR3 is 18 amino acids long. CDR1 is GEAIGNYY, CDR2 EKD, per germline. The CDR3 DNA sequence: TGTGCCTGTGACACCGTCGCTACGTTGGGGGATACAACCGATAAACTCACCTTT. Its protein is CACDTVATLGDTTDKLTF.

The table lists this clone with a few counts. A much larger clone lies a single base off, so this may be a read error. Other nucleotide sequences from this sample produce the same CDR3. As DNA, the CDR3 is TGTGCCTGTGACCCCGTACTGGGGGATACGGGTCCCGACAAACTCATCTTT. It specifies CACDPVLGDTGPDKLIF. J is TRDJ1 and V is TRDV2, with 13 bases aligning to TRDD3. The germline CDR1 and CDR2 sequences are GEAIGNYY and EKD. The CDR3 runs 17 residues.

This clone is judged large. Other nucleotide sequences in the sample specify the same CDR3. For the CDR3, the DNA is TGTGCCTGTGACTCGTTTGGTCCCTCGACGGGGTTAGAGACCGATAAACTCATCTTT. Its translation is CACDSFGPSTGLETDKLIF. This chain connects TRDV2 to TRDJ1; D remains unclear. This CDR3 comprises 19 residues. Germline assignment: CDR1 GEAIGNYY and CDR2 EKD. Trimming took off 3 bases at V and 2 bases at J, with 27 bases between the two ends.

The J gene was reported as TRDJ1; the V gene went uncalled; the table's D call, TRDD3, has no DNA check behind it. The CDR3 is made up of 19 amino acids. DNA of the CDR3: TGTGCCTGTGACATGTTCCTGGGGGCCCCGAAGGGCTACACCGATAACCTCATCTTT. Its translation: CACDMFLGAPKGYTDNLIF.

This clone was observed a handful of times. This could be a read error, since a much larger clone is one nucleotide away. Other nucleotide sequences from this sample produce the same CDR3. The CDR3 DNA reads as TGTGCCTGTGACACCGTAGGGACTGGGGGATTAGCGGCTGATAAACTCATCTTT. Its translation: CACDTVGTGGLAADKLIF. The V and J genes are TRDV2 and TRDJ1; 10 bases map to TRDD3. Germline V gives CDR1 GEAIGNYY, CDR2 EKD. V was clipped by 0 bases and J by 5 bases; unmatched bases: 14. The CDR3 is 18 amino acids.

This clone came up a few times. A read error is possible here, since a much larger clone lies one base away. This sequence joins TRDV2 and TRDJ1; D ambiguous. The V end lost 3 bases, the J end lost 1 base, and 14 bases lay between the germline ends. The germline gives CDR1 GEAIGNYY, CDR2 EKD. The CDR3 is made up of 15 amino acids. The DNA for the CDR3 is TGTGCCTGTGACTTTCTGGTATTGCCCACCGATAAACTCATCTTT. It yields the protein CACDFLVLPTDKLIF.

This clone was counted only a few times. TCRdb lists the protein of a much larger clone for this DNA, which differs at residue 10, so this is likely a read error; the protein given here is translated from the DNA itself. The genes are TRDV2 and TRDJ1; D is ambiguous. The CDR3 runs 17 residues. CDR1 and CDR2 from the germline V gene are GEAIGNYY and EKD. Deletions cut 1 base from V and 0 bases from J, with 17 bases between. The CDR3 DNA is TGTGCCTGTGACACGGCAGGACTAAATGGGTACACCGATAAACTCATCTTT. Translation gives CACDTAGLNGYTDKLIF.

This clone was recorded only once. No V gene was called, and the J gene is TRDJ1; TRDD3, the table's D call, lacks a check against the DNA. The CDR3 spans 20 residues. The chain's CDR3 is CACDLLPRSMGYTVSDKLIF. CDR3 sequence (DNA): TGTGCCTGTGACCTCCTTCCTAGGTCAATGGGTTATACAGTCTCCGATAAACTCATCTTT.

Within the sample, this clone is medium-sized. Other DNA sequences in the sample encode the same CDR3. The V gene is TRDV2, the J gene TRDJ1; 9 positions match TRDD3. V shed 2 bases, J shed 1 base, and the junction held 13 bases outside the gene matches. The CDR3 has 18 residues. CDR1 and CDR2 (germline): GEAIGNYY, EKD. DNA for the CDR3: TGTGCCTGTGACAGTGTCTCCTTGGGGGATAGTTCCACCGATAAACTCATCTTT. Protein sequence: CACDSVSLGDSSTDKLIF.